The 26 T cell receptor beta chains below all came from one sample that was sequenced in a study of T cell repertoires in cytomegalovirus infection. One entry per CDR3 protein results from TCRdb running MiXCR on the reads. Of roughly 220,000 distinct CDR3 sequences listed, 30% to 45% are singletons. These receptors' targets are unknown. This material consisted of CD8+ T cells from cultured PBMCs, taken from culture after CMV antigen stimulation. The receptors derive from a human donor in good health (CMV status not recorded). Some clones in this sample may be carry-over from other donors' samples.

Comment on this clonotype: A read error may produce the germline difference seen at one junction end. This rearrangement joins TRBV6-1 to TRBJ2-1; possible D gene TRBD1, 5 bases. This CDR3 is built from 15 residues. Germline loops: CDR1 MNHNS, CDR2 SASEGT. CDR3 amino acids: CASSNQGEEGNVQFF. The CDR3 DNA follows: TGTGCCAGCAGCAACCAGGGCGAGGAAGGCAATGTGCAGTTCTTC.

This clonotype was counted once. V is TRBV12-3 or TRBV12-4 and J is TRBJ1-2; 8 bases match TRBD1. J lost 4 bases, V lost 3 bases, and 4 bases had no gene match. This CDR3 comprises 14 residues. The CDR3 DNA sequence: TGTGCCAGCAGTTTTACTACAGGGGGCTATGGCTACACCTTC. It yields the protein CASSFTTGGYGYTF.

The V and J genes are TRBV27 and TRBJ1-2; 7 bases agree with TRBD1. There are 17 residues in the CDR3. Per the germline V gene, CDR1 is MNHEY and CDR2 is SMNVEV (reference sequence). Germline trimming cut 2 bases from V and 0 bases from J; bases unmatched to any gene: 9. This chain's CDR3 is CASSLTGTAGTNYGYTF. Here the CDR3 DNA reads TGTGCCAGCAGTTTAACCGGGACAGCCGGTACTAACTATGGCTACACCTTC.

This chain joins TRBV2 and TRBJ2-1; 12 bases are a match to TRBD2. The length of the CDR3 is 15 residues. The V and J ends lost 3 bases and 5 bases, in that order; junction bases with no gene match: 2. CDR1 is SNHLY, CDR2 FYNNEI, per germline. CDR3 region: CASSDLAGGDNEQFF. CDR3 DNA: TGTGCCAGCAGTGACCTAGCGGGAGGGGACAATGAGCAGTTCTTC.

This chain uses TRBV6-5 with TRBJ1-5, with 8 positions matching TRBD1. V lost 5 bases, J lost 1 base, and 7 bases stayed unmatched. This CDR3 has 16 residues. CDR1 and CDR2 from the germline V gene are MNHEY and SVGAGI. DNA for the CDR3: TGTGCCAGCAGTAGACAGGGGTTGGCGAGCAATCAGCCCCAGCATTTT. The encoded protein is CASSRQGLASNQPQHF.

The rearrangement links TRBV2 to TRBJ2-3; 11 nucleotides match TRBD2. The V and J ends lost 11 bases and 3 bases, in that order; junction bases with no gene match: 10. The CDR3 has 15 residues. CDR1 is SNHLY and CDR2 is FYNNEI in the germline V gene. The CDR3 DNA sequence: TGTGCCGTGCTACTAGCGGGAGATGCAACAGATACGCAGTATTTT. Its protein is CAVLLAGDATDTQYF.

This clonotype has more than one count but fewer than ten. The CDR3 loop reads CASSEGNQPQHF. The CDR3 DNA sequence: TGCGCCAGCAGTGAGGGTAATCAGCCCCAGCATTTT. The chain links TRBV10-2 to TRBJ1-5, with D unresolved. V dropped 2 bases and J dropped 4 bases, with 3 bases sitting between them. In germline, CDR1 is WSHSY, CDR2 SAAADI. The CDR3 spans 12 residues.

The V and J genes are TRBV20-1 and TRBJ2-7; 11 bases match TRBD2. In germline, CDR1 is DFQATT, CDR2 SNEGSKA (reference sequence). Trimming at V came to 6 bases and at J to 6 bases, leaving 13 bases not matched to a gene. The CDR3 spans 15 residues. Written as DNA, the CDR3 is TGCAGTGCAGCCGGGACTAGCGGTCTTCAAAGCGAGCAGTACTTC. It translates to CSAAGTSGLQSEQYF.

The chain recombines TRBV6-6 with TRBJ1-1, with 9 bases that match TRBD1. This CDR3 comprises 17 residues. V shed 0 bases, J shed 4 bases, and the junction held 9 bases outside the gene matches. The germline V gene has CDR1 MNHNY and CDR2 SVGAGI (reference sequence). CDR3 DNA: TGTGCCAGCAGTTACTCGGTTCGGGACAGGGATCGCACTGAAGCTTTCTTT. Translation gives CASSYSVRDRDRTEAFF.

In this sample, this clonotype turned up a few times. The chain couples TRBV7-6 to TRBJ2-1; either TRBD1 or TRBD2 may fit D (5 bases each). The CDR3 runs to 19 residues. The germline V gene encodes CDR1 SGHVS and CDR2 FNYEAQ. Trimming stripped 1 base from V and 0 bases from J, with 19 bases between. CDR3 amino acids: CASSLDYSLGPRSYNEQFF. The DNA of the CDR3 is TGTGCCAGCAGCTTAGATTATAGCTTGGGACCCCGCTCCTACAATGAGCAGTTCTTC.

This clonotype turned up a few times. The J gene is TRBJ1-4, the V gene TRBV4-2; 8 bases are a match to TRBD1. Germline values: CDR1 LGHNA, CDR2 YNFKEQ. The CDR3 has 18 residues. The V and J ends lost 0 bases and 0 bases, in that order; junction bases with no gene match: 6. The CDR3 loop reads CASSQDGQGASTNEKLFF. The CDR3, as DNA: TGTGCCAGCAGCCAAGATGGGCAGGGGGCCTCAACTAATGAAAAACTGTTTTTT.

The gene calls are TRBV7-4 and TRBJ2-1, with TRBD2 matching over 13 bases. The CDR3 has 17 amino acids. J was trimmed by 5 bases and V by 5 bases; bases with no gene match: 9. Germline assignment: CDR1 SGHVT and CDR2 SQSDAQ. The CDR3 DNA reads as TGTGCCAGCAGCCTCAGGACTAGCGGGAGCTTCCACAATGAGCAGTTCTTC. It encodes CASSLRTSGSFHNEQFF.

The table lists this clonotype with a few counts. The gene calls are TRBV12-3 or TRBV12-4 and TRBJ2-5; D unresolved. The CDR3 spans 18 residues. V lost 6 bases, J lost 1 base, and 24 bases lay in between. The CDR3 spells CASSFISLNGRIQETQYF. In DNA form, the CDR3 reads TGTGCCAGCAGCTTCATATCACTCAACGGGCGGATCCAAGAGACCCAGTACTTC.

The chain carries TRBV7-9 and TRBJ2-1; 9 bases line up with TRBD2. CDR1 and CDR2 (germline): SEHNR, FQNEAQ (reference sequence). V lost 8 bases and J lost 7; bases outside the gene matches: 3. The CDR3 totals 12 residues. The CDR3 DNA follows: TGTGCCAGCTCGCGGGGGGGAAATGAGCAGTTCTTC. It translates to CASSRGGNEQFF.

V is TRBV27 and J is TRBJ2-5; D is uncertain. The CDR3 totals 14 residues. Germline V gene lookup returns CDR1 MNHEY and CDR2 SMNVEV (reference sequence). V gave up 2 bases and J gave up 2 bases, with 9 bases separating them. DNA for the CDR3: TGTGCCAGCAGTTTAGGAGTGGGACAAGAGACCCAGTACTTC. Its protein is CASSLGVGQETQYF.

The table lists this clonotype with a few counts. CDR3 nucleotides: TGTGCCAGCAGCTTAGCTTCAGGGGATCGGGAAAAACTGTTTTTT. It codes for CASSLASGDREKLFF. V gene TRBV7-6 combines with J gene TRBJ1-4; D may be TRBD1 (6 bases). The CDR3 runs 15 residues. The germline gives CDR1 SGHVS, CDR2 FNYEAQ. Trimming took off 0 bases at V and 8 bases at J, with 13 bases between the two ends.

This clonotype was observed a handful of times. This chain links TRBV9 with TRBJ2-2; the match to TRBD1 covers 8 bases. Unmatched junction bases numbered 5, after V lost 3 bases and J lost 13 bases. The CDR3 contains 12 residues. CDR1 and CDR2 (germline): SGDLS, YYNGEE. The DNA for the CDR3 is TGTGCCAGCAGCGCTTCAGGGGGCGGGCTGTTTTTT. The encoded protein is CASSASGGGLFF.

The chain is built from TRBV6-1 and TRBJ2-3; 8 bases match TRBD2. The CDR3 length is 14 residues. Trimming removed 3 bases from V and 6 bases from J; junction bases left unmatched: 5. Germline assignment: CDR1 MNHNS and CDR2 SASEGT. CDR3 amino acids: CASSDGRAGDTQYF. CDR3 nucleotide sequence: TGTGCCAGCAGTGACGGGAGGGCCGGGGATACGCAGTATTTT.

The gene calls are TRBV7-9 and TRBJ1-1; perhaps TRBD1 as D (5 bases). Germline V gives CDR1 SEHNR, CDR2 FQNEAQ (reference sequence). V lost 3 bases to trimming and J lost 5 bases, with 13 bases between them. This CDR3 is 14 amino acids long. Here the CDR3 DNA reads TGTGCCAGCAGCTTTCCAGGGAGACGGACTGAAGCTTTCTTT. This translates into CASSFPGRRTEAFF.

This clonotype was observed a handful of times. The gene calls are TRBV15 and TRBJ2-3, with D unresolved. This CDR3 spans 13 amino acids. CDR1 is LNHNV and CDR2 is YYDKDF in the germline V gene (reference sequence). V lost 5 bases and J 4 bases, leaving 10 bases between the germline ends. CDR3 region: CATSGDSADTQYF. The CDR3 nucleotides are TGTGCCACCAGCGGCGACTCGGCAGATACGCAGTATTTT.

The V call is TRBV6-1, the J call TRBJ1-1; possibly TRBD1 for D (6 bases). Germline V gene sequence: CDR1 MNHNS, CDR2 SASEGT. There are 17 residues in the CDR3. V gave up 5 bases and J gave up 6 bases, with 25 bases separating them. For the CDR3, the DNA is TGTGCCAGCAGTTATCCCACCGCGGGGCCGACAGGATCTGAAGCTTTCTTT. It codes for CASSYPTAGPTGSEAFF.

This clonotype appeared a few times. The rearrangement uses TRBV12-3 or TRBV12-4 and TRBJ2-1, with a weak D call TRBD2 (6 bases). V was shortened by 7 bases and J by 11 bases, with 21 bases between the two germline ends. This CDR3 comprises 14 residues. CDR3 nucleotide sequence: TGTGCCAGCATTCTCCGGGACGGAGGGAATAAGCAGTTCTTC. It specifies CASILRDGGNKQFF.

This clonotype occurred many times. As DNA, the CDR3 is TGTGCCATCAGTGGGATCTCGACAGATACGCAGTATTTT. Its translation is CAISGISTDTQYF. The chain recombines TRBV10-3 with TRBJ2-3; the D is unclear. Trimming stripped 4 bases from V and 3 bases from J, with 8 bases between. CDR3 length equals 13 residues. Per germline, CDR1 ENHRY and CDR2 SYGVKD.

V is TRBV7-6 and J is TRBJ2-1; a weak D match, TRBD1 (6 bases). The CDR3 loop spans 13 amino acids. Germline V CDR1 and CDR2: SGHVS, FNYEAQ. The ends were cut back, 7 bases at V and 5 bases at J, with 12 bases in the middle. CDR3 DNA: TGTGCCAGCAAGGAATCAGGGGACAATGAGCAGTTCTTC. Protein: CASKESGDNEQFF.

This chain uses TRBV27 with TRBJ2-1, with D possibly TRBD2 on 6 matching bases. The CDR3 sequence is 14 residues long. CDR1 is MNHEY, CDR2 SMNVEV, per germline (reference sequence). V lost 5 bases and J lost 7, with 15 bases in between. The CDR3 DNA reads as TGTGCCAGCAGTCCCCAGGGTGGGGGGAATGAGCAGTTCTTC. Residues: CASSPQGGGNEQFF.

This clonotype was observed a few times. J is TRBJ2-5 and V is TRBV28, with a possible D match to TRBD2 (6 bases). Germline V lookup: CDR1 MDHEN, CDR2 SYDVKM. The germline V and J ends were trimmed by 5 bases and 5 bases, with 15 bases remaining between them. The length of the CDR3 is 14 residues. CDR3 in amino acids: CASSVGDSLETQYF. The CDR3 coding sequence is TGTGCCAGCAGTGTCGGGGACTCCTTGGAGACCCAGTACTTC. Variable domain in full (rest from reference TRBV28 and TRBJ2-5): DVKVTQSSRYLVKRTGEKVFLECVQDMDHENMFWYRQDPGLGLRLIYFSYDVKMKEKGDIPEGYSVSREKKERFSLILESASTNQTSMYLCASSVGDSLETQYFGPGTRLLVL.